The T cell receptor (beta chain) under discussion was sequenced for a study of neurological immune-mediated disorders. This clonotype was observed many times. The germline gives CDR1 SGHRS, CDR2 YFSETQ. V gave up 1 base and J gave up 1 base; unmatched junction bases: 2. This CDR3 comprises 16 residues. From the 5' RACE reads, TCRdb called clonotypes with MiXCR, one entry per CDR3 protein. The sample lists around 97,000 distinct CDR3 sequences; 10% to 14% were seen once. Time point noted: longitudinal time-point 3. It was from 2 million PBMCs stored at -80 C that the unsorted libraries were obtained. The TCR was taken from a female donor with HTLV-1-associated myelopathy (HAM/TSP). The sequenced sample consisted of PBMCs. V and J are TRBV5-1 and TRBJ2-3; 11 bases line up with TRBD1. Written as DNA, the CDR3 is TGCGCCAGCAGCTTGTGGACAGGGGGCCGCACAGATACGCAGTATTTT. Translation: CASSLWTGGRTDTQYF. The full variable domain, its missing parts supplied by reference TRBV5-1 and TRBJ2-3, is KAGVTQTPRYLIKTRGQQVTLSCSPISGHRSVSWYQQTPGQGLQFLFEYFSETQRNKGNFPGRFSGRQFSNSRSEMNVSTLELGDSALYLCASSLWTGGRTDTQYFGPGTRLTVL.